The text below deals with one T cell receptor (beta chain). Methods used by the authors: Reference gene primer amplification yielded estimated nucleated cell counts. Only in-frame clones appear in the TCRdb table, and some are missing; sequencing was by immunoSEQ multiplex PCR. V, J and clone size are taken as reported in that table, and D and trimming were inferred from the DNA itself. This sample has approximately 76,000 clones; around 85% occur once, and the top ten carry about a third. Losses at the gene ends were 4 bases for V and 5 bases for J; bases not matched to a gene: 19. CDR1 is SGHTA and CDR2 is FQGNSA in the germline V gene. The CDR3 extends over 18 amino acids. The data stem from a study of blood T cell repertoires in COVID-19. Looking at the study overall: Some COVID-19 samples were acute and others convalescent; all came from the United States, Italy and Spain. Sources were T cells, B-cell-depleted T cells, or PBMCs; the material itself was cDNA or gDNA.

This chain joins TRBV7-2 and TRBJ1-2; 7 nucleotides agree with TRBD1. The material sequenced was peripheral blood. The TCR comes from a woman older than 75 with active or convalescent COVID-19. In nucleotides, the CDR3 is TGTGCCAGCAGCTCCCCCAGGGGGGCGAACTCTATGACATATGGCTACACCTTC. This sequence encodes CASSSPRGANSMTYGYTF.